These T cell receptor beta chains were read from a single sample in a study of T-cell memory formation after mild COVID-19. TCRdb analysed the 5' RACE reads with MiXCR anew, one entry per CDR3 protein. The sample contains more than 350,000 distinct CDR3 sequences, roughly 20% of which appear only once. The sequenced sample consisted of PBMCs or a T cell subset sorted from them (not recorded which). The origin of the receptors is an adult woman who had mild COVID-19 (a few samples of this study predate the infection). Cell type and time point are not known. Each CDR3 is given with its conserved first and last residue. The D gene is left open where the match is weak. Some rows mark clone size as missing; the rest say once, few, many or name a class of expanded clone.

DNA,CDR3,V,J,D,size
TGCAGTGCTAGGCCGACTGCGGGCGGGGGGCAAGAGACCCAGTACTTC,CSARPTAGGGQETQYF,TRBV20-1,TRBJ2-5,TRBD2,NA
TGTGCCAGCAGCCCATTTAGCGGGAGGTCTTACAATGAGCAGTTCTTC,CASSPFSGRSYNEQFF,TRBV11-2,TRBJ2-1,TRBD2,NA
TGCAGTGCTAGGGACGGTCGGCGTCTAGCCTACAATGAGCAGTTCTTC,CSARDGRRLAYNEQFF,TRBV20-1,TRBJ2-1,NA,NA
TGTGCCAGCAGCCGTTACACGTACCAAGAGACCCAGTACTTC,CASSRYTYQETQYF,TRBV11-3,TRBJ2-5,NA,NA
TGTGCCAGCAGCTTAGGGGGCTCGGACATTAAAACGGAAGAGACCCAGTACTTC,CASSLGGSDIKTEETQYF,TRBV7-6,TRBJ2-5,NA,few
TGTGCCAGCAGCACCGACGGCTGGGGCTACACCTTC,CASSTDGWGYTF,TRBV7-6,TRBJ1-2,NA,NA
TGTGCCAGCAGTGAATTTGGGGGGAGAGGCCTCAATGAGCAGTTCTTC,CASSEFGGRGLNEQFF,TRBV25-1,TRBJ2-1,NA,few
TGTGCCAGCAGATGGGCCACTGAAGCTTTCTTT,CASRWATEAFF,TRBV12-3/TRBV12-4,TRBJ1-1,NA,NA
TGTGCCAGCAGCTTAGAACTCCAAGCGGGGGGCGACGGCTACACCTTC,CASSLELQAGGDGYTF,TRBV7-8,TRBJ1-2,NA,few
TGTGCCAGCAGCTTGCTGGGGGGTCCCTATGGCTACACCTTC,CASSLLGGPYGYTF,TRBV13,TRBJ1-2,NA,NA
TGTGCCAGCAGTTCCAGCGGCTCCTCTGGAAACACCATATATTTT,CASSSSGSSGNTIYF,TRBV2,TRBJ1-3,NA,NA
TGTGCCAGCAGCTTCGCCGGGGGGGCTAGCGAGCAGTACTTC,CASSFAGGASEQYF,TRBV7-3,TRBJ2-7,TRBD2,NA
TGTGCCAGCAGCCAAGGCTCCGGGACAGCCCCCGGGGAGCTGTTTTTT,CASSQGSGTAPGELFF,TRBV3-1,TRBJ2-2,TRBD1,many
TGCAGCGTTCGTACGGACGGTCGACCGATCTATGGCTACACCTTC,CSVRTDGRPIYGYTF,TRBV29-1,TRBJ1-2,NA,NA
TGCAGTGCCGGACAGAGTTTGAACACTGAAGCTTTCTTT,CSAGQSLNTEAFF,TRBV20-1,TRBJ1-1,NA,few
TGTGCCAGCAGCCAAGACGTGGGACTAGGCACAGATACGCAGTATTTT,CASSQDVGLGTDTQYF,TRBV14,TRBJ2-3,TRBD2,NA
TGTGCCAGCAGTTACTTTAGGGACGAGCAGTACTTC,CASSYFRDEQYF,TRBV6-6,TRBJ2-7,NA,NA
TGCGCCAGCAGTAGACAGGGGCTGGAGCAGTTCTTC,CASSRQGLEQFF,TRBV10-2,TRBJ2-1,TRBD1,few
TGTGCCTGGACAACGGGGCCAGCCAGAACTGAAGCTTTCTTT,CAWTTGPARTEAFF,TRBV30,TRBJ1-1,NA,NA
TGTGCCAGCAGTAACGTTCTAGCGGTAGCCTACGAGCAGTACTTC,CASSNVLAVAYEQYF,TRBV28,TRBJ2-7,TRBD2,NA
TGTGCCAGCAGCTCATTAGAAGCGGGAGGGCAAGAGACCCAGTACTTC,CASSSLEAGGQETQYF,TRBV7-9,TRBJ2-5,TRBD2,NA
TGTGCCAGCAGCGCCGGATGGGGGGAGTGGACCGGGGAGCTGTTTTTT,CASSAGWGEWTGELFF,TRBV6-5,TRBJ2-2,NA,NA
TGTGCCACCGCGGGGGCTTACAATGAGCAGTTCTTC,CATAGAYNEQFF,TRBV24-1,TRBJ2-1,NA,many
TGCAGTGCAACCGATCCGGAGGGGGAAGGGTACGAGCAGTACTTC,CSATDPEGEGYEQYF,TRBV20-1,TRBJ2-7,NA,few
TGCAGTGTTAGAGGGAACACTGAAGCTTTCTTT,CSVRGNTEAFF,TRBV29-1,TRBJ1-1,NA,few
TGCGCCAGCAGCCCCCAGGGTGCCACGCAGTATTTT,CASSPQGATQYF,TRBV5-1,TRBJ2-3,NA,NA
TGCGCCAGCTTACCAGGGGTTGGCGGGGAGCTGTTTTTT,CASLPGVGGELFF,TRBV5-1,TRBJ2-2,NA,NA
TGCGCCAGTCAGAGCGCTTACGGGACACTTATAGATGAGCAGTTCTTC,CASQSAYGTLIDEQFF,TRBV10-2,TRBJ2-1,NA,NA
TGTGCCAGCAGCCCCCATGTTGCCCAAGAGACCCAGTACTTC,CASSPHVAQETQYF,TRBV9,TRBJ2-5,NA,NA
TGTGCCAGCAGCTTACAAGGGGGAGATACGCAGTATTTT,CASSLQGGDTQYF,TRBV7-2,TRBJ2-3,NA,few
TGTGCCAGCAGCCTCGGGAAGCAGGGAAGAGGCTATGGCTACACCTTC,CASSLGKQGRGYGYTF,TRBV7-9,TRBJ1-2,NA,NA
TGCGCCAGCAGCATGGGACGGACCATGAACACTGAAGCTTTCTTT,CASSMGRTMNTEAFF,TRBV5-1,TRBJ1-1,NA,NA
TGTGCCACCAGTGATTCCAGGGGGCTACTAACAAATGAGCAGTTCTTC,CATSDSRGLLTNEQFF,TRBV24-1,TRBJ2-1,TRBD1,many
TGTGCCATCAGTTCCGGGCCAACCTACGAGCAGTACTTC,CAISSGPTYEQYF,TRBV10-3,TRBJ2-7,NA,few
TGTGCCAGCTCCCGCGAAGGGATTCGGTACGAGCAGTACTTC,CASSREGIRYEQYF,TRBV18,TRBJ2-7,NA,NA
TGCGCCAGCAACAGGGGTTTCGCGGAGGAGACCCAGTACTTC,CASNRGFAEETQYF,TRBV4-1,TRBJ2-5,TRBD1,NA
TGTGCCACCAGTGGCCCGGGACTGATGTATGGCTACACCTTC,CATSGPGLMYGYTF,TRBV24-1,TRBJ1-2,NA,NA
TGTGCCAGTAGTATATCACTAGCCCTTGAGCAGTTCTTC,CASSISLALEQFF,TRBV19,TRBJ2-1,NA,NA
TGCGCCAGCAGCTTGCCCGGGGCCAACAAAGAGCAGTTCTTC,CASSLPGANKEQFF,TRBV5-1,TRBJ2-1,NA,NA
TGTGCCAGCAGCCAGGCGACAGAAGCTTTCTTT,CASSQATEAFF,TRBV3-1,TRBJ1-1,NA,few
TGTGCCACCAGTGTGGGGTTTAGGGGGGGGCCGACCTACAATGAGCAGTTCTTC,CATSVGFRGGPTYNEQFF,TRBV24-1,TRBJ2-1,NA,NA
TGTGCCAGCAGCTTAGAAGGAGGACTTGAAGCTTTCTTT,CASSLEGGLEAFF,TRBV7-2,TRBJ1-1,NA,few
TGTGCCAGCAGCTCCCCGGGGCCGGTTGAGCAGTTCTTC,CASSSPGPVEQFF,TRBV7-2,TRBJ2-1,NA,NA
TGTGCCCTCAACCCGGCCAGGGGGAGTTACGAGCAGTACTTC,CALNPARGSYEQYF,TRBV24-1,TRBJ2-7,TRBD1,NA
TGCAGTGCTAGCGGAACAGGGGGCAGCGCTGAAGCTTTCTTT,CSASGTGGSAEAFF,TRBV20-1,TRBJ1-1,TRBD1,few
TGCAGTGCTAGGCCCGGGACTACCAACTACGAGCAGTACTTC,CSARPGTTNYEQYF,TRBV20-1,TRBJ2-7,TRBD2,NA
TGTGCCAGCAGCGGGCGGCGGGGGGAGCAGTACTTC,CASSGRRGEQYF,TRBV7-3,TRBJ2-7,TRBD2,NA
TGTGCCAGCAGCCGACAGGGGGTCACTGAAGCTTTCTTT,CASSRQGVTEAFF,TRBV2,TRBJ1-1,TRBD1,NA
TGTGCCAGCAGCTCAGACAGAACCAGTACCTACGAGCAGTACTTC,CASSSDRTSTYEQYF,TRBV7-9,TRBJ2-7,NA,few
TGCAGTGCTAGCAGGACTGTATACAATGAGCAGTTCTTC,CSASRTVYNEQFF,TRBV20-1,TRBJ2-1,NA,many
TGTGCCAGCAGCTTAACCACCGGGACTAGGGGTGCCGGGGAGCTGTTTTTT,CASSLTTGTRGAGELFF,TRBV5-6,TRBJ2-2,TRBD2,NA
TGTGCCAGCAGGGTAGCCGGGACTAGCGGGAGAGGGGACGGGGAGCTGTTTTTT,CASRVAGTSGRGDGELFF,TRBV6-6,TRBJ2-2,TRBD2,many
TGTGCCAGCACCGGGACAGCCTTTCATGAAAAACTGTTTTTT,CASTGTAFHEKLFF,TRBV7-9,TRBJ1-4,TRBD1,few
TGTGCCAGCAGCACCAGCGGGGGGGCGAACACCGGGGAGCTGTTTTTT,CASSTSGGANTGELFF,TRBV7-9,TRBJ2-2,TRBD2,few